One sample yielded the 13 T cell receptor beta chains listed below, sequenced in a study of T-cell reconstitution after alpha-beta-depleted transplantation in children. The authors prepared the TCRbeta library with unique molecular identifiers. Each CDR3 protein is one row after TCRdb ran MiXCR on the PCR reads. The table records 450,000 to 550,000 distinct CDR3 sequences, 9.5% to 12% of them present only once. The input for sequencing was PBMCs, mostly from graft donor cells, taken 180 days after TCRalphabeta/CD19-depleted stem cell transplant. The receptors here all came from a female patient aged 2 to 10 who had a stem cell transplant for aplastic anemia, so the T cells may come from the graft donor.

The chain couples TRBV19 to TRBJ2-2; 8 bases match TRBD2. This CDR3 spans 16 amino acids. The germline V gene encodes CDR1 LNHDA and CDR2 SQIVND (reference sequence). The V gene end was trimmed by 6 bases and the J gene end by 2 bases; junction bases not matched to a gene: 8. CDR3 DNA sequence: TGTGCCAGTAGGGGGGTAGCGGGGTCTAACACCGGGGAGCTGTTTTTT. Residues: CASRGVAGSNTGELFF.

This clonotype was found many times. V and J are TRBV7-2 and TRBJ2-3; TRBD1 or TRBD2 may be the D gene (7 bases each). The CDR3 consists of 16 residues. Trimming removed 3 bases from V and 2 bases from J, with 15 bases in between. Germline V gene sequence: CDR1 SGHTA, CDR2 FQGNSA. This CDR3 reads CASSFRGDSPTDTQYF. The CDR3 DNA reads TGTGCCAGCAGCTTCCGGGGGGACAGTCCCACAGATACGCAGTATTTT.

The table lists this clonotype with a few counts. The chain couples TRBV15 to TRBJ1-2; D perhaps matches TRBD1 (6 bases). Trimming stripped 5 bases from V and 0 bases from J, with 16 bases between. CDR1 and CDR2 (germline): LNHNV, YYDKDF (reference sequence). The length of the CDR3 is 16 residues. Here the CDR3 DNA reads TGTGCCACCAGCGGCCTTGGACAGCGTACTAACTATGGCTACACCTTC. The encoded protein is CATSGLGQRTNYGYTF.

This clonotype was detected only a few times. The chain is built from TRBV18 and TRBJ2-7; no clear D gene. This CDR3 has 14 residues. With 2 bases removed from V and 0 bases from J, the gap between germline ends came to 8 bases. CDR1 KGHSH and CDR2 LQKENI come from the germline V gene. This CDR3 is CASSPDTNSYEQYV. The DNA of the CDR3 is TGTGCCAGCTCACCAGACACCAACTCCTACGAGCAGTACGTC.

This clonotype appeared a few times. The rearrangement links TRBV28 to TRBJ2-7, with TRBD1 identical over 10 bases. Germline V CDR1 and CDR2: MDHEN, SYDVKM. The ends lost 2 bases at V and 5 bases at J; junction bases unmatched: 3. The CDR3 is 14 amino acids. CDR3 residues: CASSLVDRGNEQYF. The CDR3 DNA is TGTGCCAGCAGTTTAGTGGACAGGGGGAACGAGCAGTACTTC.

This clonotype appeared many times. This chain joins TRBV12-3 or TRBV12-4 and TRBJ2-6; D not certain. The CDR3 is 16 residues long. Trimming cost V 3 bases and J 0 bases, with 9 bases left between them. DNA of the CDR3: TGTGCCAGCAGTTTGTTTTGGAGCTCTGGGGCCAACGTCCTGACTTTC. Translating gives CASSLFWSSGANVLTF.

The chain couples TRBV21-1 to TRBJ1-1; the table assigns TRBD1, which was not confirmed against the DNA. TRBV21-1 is a pseudogene locus. The CDR3 spans 17 residues. The CDR3 nucleotides read TGTGCCAGCAGCAAAGATCGGTTGAACAGGGCGAACACTGAAGCTTTCTTT. As protein: CASSKDRLNRANTEAFF.

This chain links TRBV20-1 with TRBJ2-5; 9 bases agree with TRBD2. The germline gives CDR1 DFQATT, CDR2 SNEGSKA (reference sequence). The CDR3 is 16 amino acids. J was trimmed by 2 bases and V by 3 bases; bases with no gene match: 10. The DNA of the CDR3 is TGCAGTGCTAGTGGGGGGCTAGCGGGACCTCAAGAGACCCAGTACTTC. Protein: CSASGGLAGPQETQYF.

A few counts support this clonotype. V gene TRBV6-2 or TRBV6-3 combines with J gene TRBJ2-7; TRBD2 is a possible D gene (5 bases). With 0 bases removed from V and 3 bases from J, the gap between germline ends came to 9 bases. The length of the CDR3 is 14 residues. Germline V lookup: CDR1 MNHEY, CDR2 SVGEGT. The CDR3 nucleotides are TGTGCCAGCAGTTACTCGTCGGGGAACTACGAGCAGTACGTC. It codes for CASSYSSGNYEQYV.

This clonotype was seen only a few times. The V gene is TRBV15, the J gene TRBJ1-1, with D hard to call. V was cut by 0 bases and J by 1 base, with 9 bases left in between. The CDR3 covers 15 residues. Germline CDR1 reads LNHNV; CDR2 reads YYDKDF (reference sequence). The CDR3 loop is CATSRDRFKNTEAFF. The CDR3 region has the DNA TGTGCCACCAGCAGAGATCGTTTCAAGAACACTGAAGCTTTCTTT. The variable domain in full, completed from reference TRBV15 and TRBJ1-1, reads DAMVIQNPRYQVTQFGKPVTLSCSQTLNHNVMYWYQQKSSQAPKLLFHYYDKDFNNEADTPDNFQSRRPNTSFCFLDIRSPGLGDTAMYLCATSRDRFKNTEAFFGQGTRLTVV.

This clonotype occurred a few times. The chain has TRBV13 and TRBJ1-4; D call uncertain. The length of the CDR3 is 12 residues. Between the trimmed V and J ends, which lost 5 bases and 7 bases, there was a span of 8 bases. Looked up from germline, CDR1 is PRHDT and CDR2 is FYEKMQ (reference sequence). CDR3 coding DNA: TGTGCCAGCAGCCAGAACAGTGAAAAACTGTTTTTT. This encodes CASSQNSEKLFF.

This clonotype appeared many times. The chain carries TRBV10-3 and TRBJ2-5; D remains unclear. Trimming stripped 1 base from V and 1 base from J, with 4 bases between. The CDR3 runs to 13 residues. The germline V gene has CDR1 ENHRY and CDR2 SYGVKD. The CDR3 bases are TGTGCCATCAGTGAGTGGCGCCAAGAGACCCAGTACTTC. It codes for CAISEWRQETQYF.

The chain uses TRBV28 and TRBJ1-1, with 8 bases matching TRBD1. J gave up 10 bases and V 6 bases, and 13 bases lay outside the gene matches. This CDR3 comprises 14 residues. CDR1 is MDHEN, CDR2 SYDVKM, per germline. The CDR3 reads CASSRRRGHWVAFF. The CDR3 bases are TGTGCCAGCAGCCGTCGCAGGGGGCATTGGGTAGCTTTCTTT.